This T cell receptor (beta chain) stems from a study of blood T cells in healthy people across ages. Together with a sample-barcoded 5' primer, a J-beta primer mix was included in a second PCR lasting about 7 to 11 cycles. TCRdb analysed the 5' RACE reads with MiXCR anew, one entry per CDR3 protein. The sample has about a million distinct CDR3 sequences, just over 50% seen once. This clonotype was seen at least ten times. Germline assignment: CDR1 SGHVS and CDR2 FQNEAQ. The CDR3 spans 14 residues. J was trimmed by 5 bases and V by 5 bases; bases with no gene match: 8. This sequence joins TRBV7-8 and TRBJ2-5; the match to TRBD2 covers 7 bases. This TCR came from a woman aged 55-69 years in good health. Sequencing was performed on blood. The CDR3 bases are TGTGCCAGCAGCCCCGAGCGGGGCCGGGAGACCCAGTACTTC. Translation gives CASSPERGRETQYF.